Shown below are 13 T cell receptor beta chains from a single sample sequenced in a study of OX40 agonist ivuxolimab in advanced cancers. To prepare the library, the immunoSEQ multiplex PCR assay was applied. In its TCRdb copy, this immuneACCESS table keeps in-frame sequences only and misses some clones. Where compared with another copy, unresolved V genes explain less than half of these, and the others have no known cause. The sample yields approximately 82,000 clones; roughly 92% were counted once. Over 0.55% of the sample comes from the top ten. The sequences come from CD4+ or CD8+ T cells sorted from blood, collected in a trial of the OX40 agonist ivuxolimab. These receptors came from an adult with an advanced solid tumor such as melanoma, head and neck, liver or kidney cancer.

This clone was counted between two and nine times. J is TRBJ1-1 and V is TRBV5-4; no reliable D call. This CDR3 has 13 residues. Trimming took off 5 bases at V and 6 bases at J, with 14 bases between the two ends. The germline CDR1 and CDR2 sequences are SGHNT and YYREEE (reference sequence). CDR3 in DNA: TGTGCCAGCAGGCCCCACGATGGGGCTGAAGCTTTCTTT. Amino acid sequence: CASRPHDGAEAFF.

This chain joins TRBV10-3 and TRBJ2-2, with TRBD2 matching 13 bases. The CDR3 is 15 residues long. The germline CDR1 and CDR2 sequences are ENHRY and SYGVKD. The V and J ends lost 4 bases and 6 bases, in that order; junction bases with no gene match: 2. CDR3 residues: CAISGLAGGPGELFF. CDR3 sequence (DNA): TGTGCCATCAGTGGACTAGCGGGAGGTCCCGGGGAGCTGTTTTTT.

This clone showed up just once. The chain is built from TRBV7-3 and TRBJ2-1; 8 bases fit TRBD1. The CDR3 has 16 amino acids. With 1 base clipped from V and 7 bases from J, the junction kept 9 bases outside the gene matches. Germline values: CDR1 SGHTA, CDR2 FQGTGA. The CDR3 DNA reads TGTGCCAGCAGCTTAATTCTGGACAGGGAATCGAATGAGCAGTTCTTC. Its translation: CASSLILDRESNEQFF.

J is TRBJ2-3 and V is TRBV12-5; maybe TRBD2 (5 bases). CDR1 and CDR2 from the germline V gene are LGHNT and FRNRAP. V was trimmed by 3 bases and J by 1 base, leaving 14 bases between them. CDR3 size: 16 residues. The CDR3 DNA sequence: TGTGCTAGTGGTTTACGTCGGAGGCCCGGCACAGATACGCAGTATTTT. Translating gives CASGLRRRPGTDTQYF.

In this sample, this clone turned up a few times. J is TRBJ2-3 and V is TRBV11-3; TRBD2 matches at 7 bases. This CDR3 has 17 residues. The ends lost 3 bases at V and 5 bases at J; junction bases unmatched: 14. In germline, CDR1 is SGHNT, CDR2 YENEEA. In DNA form, the CDR3 reads TGTGCCAGCAGCTTTTCTAGCGGACTGCCTTTGAAAGATACGCAGTATTTT. The encoded protein is CASSFSSGLPLKDTQYF.

A remark on this clone: Because it lacks the conserved phenylalanine or tryptophan at the end, this CDR3 is likely a read error. V is TRBV5-4 and J is TRBJ1-2, with a possible D match to TRBD1 (6 bases). V was clipped by 4 bases and J by 8 bases, with 21 bases between them. Germline CDR1 and CDR2: SGHNT and YYREEE (reference sequence). The CDR3 extends over 15 amino acids. The CDR3 DNA sequence: TGTGCCAGCAGCATTGGATGGACAGACGTAGGGGGCTACACCCTC. This sequence encodes CASSIGWTDVGGYTL.

The rearrangement links TRBV6-1 to TRBJ2-1, with TRBD2 as a possible D gene (5 bases). From germline, CDR1 is MNHNS and CDR2 SASEGT. V dropped 8 bases and J dropped 7 bases, with 18 bases sitting between them. The CDR3 is 14 residues long. CDR3 sequence: CASGGGRGRNEQFF. The CDR3, as DNA: TGTGCCAGCGGCGGCGGACGAGGGAGAAATGAGCAGTTCTTC.

V is TRBV6-5 and J is TRBJ1-5, with D unresolved. The ends were cut back, 5 bases at V and 5 bases at J, with 10 bases in the middle. The CDR3 totals 13 residues. Germline V CDR1 and CDR2: MNHEY, SVGAGI. In nucleotides, the CDR3 is TGTGCCAGCAGTCGCGGTGGGGATCAGCCCCAGCATTTT. Protein product: CASSRGGDQPQHF.

The gene calls are TRBV5-1 and TRBJ2-3, with D maybe TRBD2 (6 bases). Deletions cut 4 bases from V and 0 bases from J, with 12 bases between. This CDR3 is 15 amino acids long. The germline gives CDR1 SGHRS, CDR2 YFSETQ. The DNA of the CDR3 is TGCGCCAGCAGCGACGACGGGACTAGCACAGATACGCAGTATTTT. Protein sequence: CASSDDGTSTDTQYF.

This chain links TRBV12-5 with TRBJ2-2; D call uncertain. The CDR3 has 16 amino acids. V lost 0 bases and J lost 0, with 8 bases in between. Germline V CDR1 and CDR2: LGHNT, FRNRAP. CDR3 region: CASGLVAPPNTGELFF. CDR3 DNA sequence: TGTGCTAGTGGTTTGGTGGCACCACCGAACACCGGGGAGCTGTTTTTT.

The chain joins TRBV6-5 to TRBJ1-3; no clear D gene. The ends were cut back, 6 bases at V and 0 bases at J, with 9 bases in the middle. CDR1 MNHEY and CDR2 SVGAGI come from the germline V gene. This CDR3 region has 14 residues. The CDR3, as DNA: TGTGCCAGCAGGGTCGGAGGCTCTGGAAACACCATATATTTT. It codes for CASRVGGSGNTIYF.

The CDR3 DNA sequence: TGTGCCAGCAGTGAAAGACTAGTCGGCTACGAGCAGTACTTC. Its protein is CASSERLVGYEQYF. The chain links TRBV2 to TRBJ2-7; weak D call: TRBD2 (6 bases). This CDR3 spans 14 amino acids. CDR1 and CDR2 from the germline V gene are SNHLY and FYNNEI. Deletions cut 2 bases from V and 3 bases from J, with 11 bases between.

The rearrangement joins TRBV7-9 to TRBJ2-5; 10 nucleotides match TRBD1. V lost 10 bases, J lost 5 bases, and 7 bases stayed unmatched. Looked up from germline, CDR1 is SEHNR and CDR2 is FQNEAQ (reference sequence). CDR3 size: 13 residues. The CDR3 sequence: CATRQGAGETQYF. DNA of the CDR3: TGTGCCACGCGACAGGGGGCGGGGGAGACCCAGTACTTC.